This T cell receptor (beta chain) came from a study of radiation and T cells in renal cell carcinoma. Some clones are missing from TCRdb's copy, which holds only in-frame ones; the method was immunoSEQ multiplex PCR. The sample holds about 59,000 clones, around 78% seen once. Time point: baseline pretreatment blood. Treatment defined: 15 Gy SBRT to primary tumor, nephrectomy 4 weeks later. The patient's renal cell carcinoma had clear cell pathology. General study points: Top tumor clonotypes rose in blood 2 weeks post-radiation, then contracted.

On this clone: Its specificity is not known.

This TCR derives from a man aged 55 to 70 with renal cell carcinoma. The material was blood, obtained from a patient whose treatment included radiotherapy and nephrectomy.

This CDR3 reads CASSFDRTGEAFF. CDR3 coding DNA: TGTGCCAGCAGCTTCGACCGGACCGGAGAAGCTTTCTTT. The gene calls are TRBV11-3 and TRBJ1-1; unclear D gene. From germline, CDR1 is SGHNT and CDR2 YENEEA. Trimming shortened V by 3 bases and J by 8 bases, and 13 bases separated the two germline ends. The CDR3 has 13 residues.